The source of this TCR beta chain is a study of T cell clonotyping in hematopoietic cell transplantation. Notes on the study in general: Without cell sorting, CD4 versus CD8 contributions remain unresolved. Pathologically expanded recipient clonotypes increased progressively from day 30 to day 180 as diversity fell. Graft donor and pretransplant recipient Inverse Simpson Index values predicted broader posttransplant TCR diversity. At the given depth, recipient repertoires were over 97% de novo clonotypes.

Germline V gene sequence: CDR1 SGHAT, CDR2 FQDESV (reference sequence). CDR3 size: 16 residues. The germline V and J ends were trimmed by 3 bases and 3 bases, with 16 bases remaining between them. Some clones are missing from TCRdb's copy, which holds only in-frame ones; the method was immunoSEQ multiplex PCR. Among nearly 70,000 clones listed, around 94% were seen once. Comment on this clone: Its antigen is not identified.

Source material: peripheral blood mononuclear cells. This sequence originates from a man aged 50 to 60 in good health. Some clones in this sample may be carry-over from other donors' samples. The chain carries TRBV11-1 and TRBJ2-3, with D perhaps given as TRBD1 or TRBD2 (7 bases each). CDR3 DNA: TGTGCCAGCAGCTTGACCAGGGGGAGGGAGACAGATACGCAGTATTTT. Protein: CASSLTRGRETDTQYF.